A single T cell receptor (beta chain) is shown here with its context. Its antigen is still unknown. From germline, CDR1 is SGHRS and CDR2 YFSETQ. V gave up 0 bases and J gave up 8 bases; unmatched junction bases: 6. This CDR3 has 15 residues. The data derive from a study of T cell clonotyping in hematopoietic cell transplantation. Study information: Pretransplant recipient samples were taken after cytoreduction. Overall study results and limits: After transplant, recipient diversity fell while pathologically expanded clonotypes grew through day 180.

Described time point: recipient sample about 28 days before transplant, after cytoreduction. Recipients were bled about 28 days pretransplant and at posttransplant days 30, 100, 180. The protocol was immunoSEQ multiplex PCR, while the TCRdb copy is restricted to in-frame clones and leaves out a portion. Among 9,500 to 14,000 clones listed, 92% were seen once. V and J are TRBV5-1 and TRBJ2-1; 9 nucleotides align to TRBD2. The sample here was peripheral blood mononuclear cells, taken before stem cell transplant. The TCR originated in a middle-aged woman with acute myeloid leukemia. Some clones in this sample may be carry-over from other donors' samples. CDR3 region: CASSLDSGSWDEQFF. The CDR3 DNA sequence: TGCGCCAGCAGCTTGGATAGCGGGAGTTGGGATGAGCAGTTCTTC.